This TCR beta chain was sequenced for a study of blood T cell repertoires in COVID-19. Study overall: The United States, Italy and Spain were the sources of the acute and convalescent COVID-19 samples.

Sequencing used immunoSEQ multiplex PCR; TCRdb keeps in-frame clones, though not all of them. This table has 200,000 or so clones, about 85% appearing once. This clone was found once. Germline CDR1 is LNHDA and CDR2 is SQIVND (reference sequence). V was pared by 2 bases and J by 1 base, with 6 bases between. The CDR3 is made up of 15 amino acids. V is TRBV19 and J is TRBJ2-6; D not certain. The sample consisted of peripheral blood. The clonotype was recovered from a human donor in a cohort sampled during active COVID-19. The DNA of the CDR3 is TGTGCCAGTAGTATAAGTAGATCTGGGGCCAACGTCCTGACTTTC. Amino acid sequence: CASSISRSGANVLTF.